The rows below give T cell receptor beta chains drawn from one sample of a study of cytomegalovirus exposure and HLA in healthy donors. Using immunoSEQ multiplex PCR, the repertoire was profiled, and TCRdb retains in-frame clones only, with some absent. The sample comprises approximately 130,000 clones, around 78% of which are singletons, and less than 2% rests with the top ten. Sequencing was done on a sample of PBMCs. The source of these receptors is a woman between 50 and 59 years old in good health and CMV-seronegative. Both conserved end residues are trimmed from each CDR3.

v_gene: TRBV5-1; CDR3aa: ASSFQGTSTGELF
v_gene: TRBV14; CDR3aa: ASSQDTGGSGELF
v_gene: TRBV25-1; CDR3aa: ATKGTGSDEQY
v_gene: TRBV11-2; CDR3aa: ASTKGQGNTEAF
v_gene: TRBV28; CDR3aa: ASKWQGGTGELF
v_gene: TRBV5-8; CDR3aa: ASSARGRGGDGYT
v_gene: TRBV7-9; CDR3aa: ASLRDSGTEAF
v_gene: TRBV15; CDR3aa: ATSRPGQITNTGELF
v_gene: TRBV28; CDR3aa: ASKTGNAYGYT
v_gene: TRBV28; CDR3aa: ASSLSGASNQPQH
v_gene: TRBV11-2; CDR3aa: ASSLDRTSGRSYNEQF
v_gene: TRBV30; CDR3aa: AWSVGTEGAEQY
v_gene: TRBV9; CDR3aa: ASSVDGGETQY
v_gene: TRBV5-4; CDR3aa: ASSLDRAQNTEAF
v_gene: TRBV7-9; CDR3aa: ASSRDSVDEQF
v_gene: TRBV15; CDR3aa: ATSTSGTGGRTDTQY
v_gene: TRBV11-2; CDR3aa: ASSLATFNYEQY
v_gene: TRBV19; CDR3aa: ASRGGGVDTQY
v_gene: TRBV25-1; CDR3aa: ASSPPGVEYTEAF
v_gene: TRBV6-5; CDR3aa: ASNRGDTEAF
v_gene: TRBV7-2; CDR3aa: ASSLSGGSYNEQF
v_gene: TRBV5-1; CDR3aa: ASSLVAGGNSEQF
v_gene: TRBV7-2; CDR3aa: ASSLQVTESNYGYT
v_gene: TRBV11-3; CDR3aa: ASSLGSSQRTPREF
v_gene: TRBV5-1; CDR3aa: ASSLGQGVGGYT
v_gene: TRBV7-9; CDR3aa: ASSLVDYRRANTIY
v_gene: TRBV5-1; CDR3aa: ASSPMGGGVHTDTQY
v_gene: TRBV10-3; CDR3aa: AISENRMNTEAF
v_gene: TRBV27; CDR3aa: ASSYPAGGEQF
v_gene: TRBV27; CDR3aa: ASSPSPWSDKYGYT
v_gene: TRBV5-5; CDR3aa: ASSLSSGRASYNEQF
v_gene: TRBV4-3; CDR3aa: ASSARRTSGNNNEQF
v_gene: TRBV4-3; CDR3aa: ASSQDGGSGFYEQY
v_gene: TRBV7-8; CDR3aa: ASSLSSLAGVRETQY
v_gene: TRBV7-3; CDR3aa: ASSALAGVLNEQF
v_gene: TRBV6-6; CDR3aa: ASSYPGNLVNTEAF
v_gene: TRBV4-1; CDR3aa: ASSRWTGDHEQY
v_gene: TRBV5-1; CDR3aa: ASSQLTGSDTQY
v_gene: TRBV30; CDR3aa: AWSVRWTSGSNEQF
v_gene: TRBV28; CDR3aa: ASSLSLGRAETQY
v_gene: TRBV10-3; CDR3aa: AISGTSGGAYNEQF
v_gene: TRBV4-3; CDR3aa: ASSQATLAGGINEQF
v_gene: TRBV7-3; CDR3aa: ASSLKAASETDSLADTEAF
v_gene: TRBV7-9; CDR3aa: ASSPLAF
v_gene: TRBV28; CDR3aa: ASRRGPGNTIY
v_gene: TRBV5-1; CDR3aa: ASREREWRETQY
v_gene: TRBV28; CDR3aa: ASSSPGTAYGYT
v_gene: TRBV19; CDR3aa: ASTLAGECEQF
v_gene: TRBV5-1; CDR3aa: ASSLEGGGSYGYT
v_gene: TRBV7-2; CDR3aa: ASSFSQAGTYEQY